Sequencing of this TCR beta chain was carried out in a study of cytomegalovirus exposure and HLA in healthy donors (dated by TCRdb to the late 2010s). The study in broad terms: An earlier analysis of 587 of the donors reported about 280 Gb of sequence data and 117 million unique TCR beta sequences obtained from about 180 million T cells. Using immunosequencing, the study profiled T cell repertoires from 550 to 750 subjects and related those repertoires to cytomegalovirus serostatus. Rather than using new phenotypic data, the later analysis identified candidate immune exposures from TCR beta sequences and from how often those sequences occurred across donors. The number of donors typed differed by locus, with roughly 629-640 for A, B, C, DRB1 and DQB1, roughly 520 for DQA1, 600 to 610 for DPA1, and about 450 for DPB1. Of the 300 to 500 genotyped donors, roughly 80% were placed in the genetic ancestry cluster associated with self-reported Caucasian donors. An earlier analysis of about 600 of the donors used high-throughput TCR beta sequencing to judge whether each TCR beta V gene segment behaved as functional or pseudogenic. The study combined high-throughput TCR immunosequencing, statistical association of individual TCRs with disease status, and machine learning to predict cytomegalovirus infection status. A later analysis re-analyzed previously published TCR beta repertoires from 550 to 700 donors and added high-resolution HLA genotyping to study TCR occurrence patterns. Among a few hundred genotyped donors of the cohort, an average of roughly 240,000 unique TCR beta nucleotide sequences were sequenced per donor, around 20% of them non-productive. All discovery cohort repertoires had been generated using a single sequencing platform. Class I and class II HLA loci were covered by the typing at four-digit resolution. Alongside the repertoire data, information on donor age, sex, ethnicity and CMV serostatus was compiled. A later genetic analysis took genome-wide SNP genotypes for about 55% of the 666 donors and used that subset as a discovery cohort. Around 300 gigabases of sequencing data and approximately 85 million unique TCR sequences were included in an early release covering roughly 600 HLA-typed donors. In addition to the first cohort of 650 to 800 subjects, a separate validation cohort of approximately 120 different subjects was used. Because of strong linkage in the cohort, 4 to 6 DR-DQ haplotypes were treated as single units for association and clustering. The aim of the study was to test whether cataloging public T cell receptors could identify signatures of past pathogen exposure.

The cohort comprised approximately 700 healthy bone marrow donors. At the time of sampling, all cohort members were nominally healthy, though unrecorded immune exposures were likely present. The donor was CMV seropositive and was included in the group of 290 or so seropositive cohort members. A peripheral blood sample was provided by each donor, and peripheral blood mononuclear cells were used for TCR beta sequencing. Genomic DNA was extracted from the blood cell samples with the Qiagen DNeasy Blood Extraction Kit. To prepare the library, the immunoSEQ multiplex PCR assay was applied. For the multiplex PCR, a mixture combining 60 forward primers for TCR Vbeta segments and 13 reverse primers for TCR Jbeta segments was used. A multiplex PCR assay on genomic DNA amplified the CDR3 region of rearranged TCR beta genes. On the Illumina HiSeq System, the amplified TCR beta libraries were sequenced as 87-base-pair reads. The source study handled its data this way. A later analysis tallied tens of millions of unique TCR beta chains across the 640 or so repertoires, and about 10 million of those chains were shared by two or more donors. Raw reads were error-corrected and collapsed into unique sequences with a nearest-neighbor algorithm that merged closely related sequences to remove PCR and sequencing errors. Alignment of CDR3 sequences to IMGT reference sequences was used to assign V, D and J gene segments. For a sequence to be retained, at least a six-nucleotide match to both a V gene segment and a J gene segment was required. Rearrangements were classified as productive when the CDR3 lacked stop codons and remained in frame with V and J, and all other rearrangements were classified as non-productive. Following IMGT convention, CDR3 was defined as the stretch from the second conserved V-encoded cysteine to the conserved J-encoded phenylalanine. In an earlier analysis of roughly 610 of the donors, sequences lacking an unambiguous match to a single V gene segment were excluded. An earlier analysis of 587 of the donors classified V segments as functional when productive rearrangements were above 56.7% and as segregating when the standard deviation between donors was above 5%. A statistical classification framework was built for diagnosing cytomegalovirus status from the catalog of TCR beta chain sequences. A later analysis assigned V and J genes by comparing TCR nucleotide sequences with IMGT/GENE-DB human TR gene sequences. A later analysis assigned CDR3 sequences and most-parsimonious VDJ recombination scenarios with the TCRdist pipeline. In a later analysis, each TCR beta chain was defined by its CDR3 amino acid sequence together with its V-gene family, and reads without a unique V-gene family were excluded. In a later analysis, 450 to 600 highly shared, low-generation-probability nucleotide sequences were removed to address suspected cross-contamination and a sequencing artifact. For each public chain, a later analysis derived a clonal expansion index from normalized ranks of inferred template counts within each repertoire. In a later analysis, generation probabilities were computed with a VDJ recombination model fitted to out-of-frame rearrangements, and the resulting probabilities were checked against IGoR. Hypergeometric tests were used in a later analysis to score TCR-TCR, TCR-HLA and TCR-CMV co-occurrence, with a repertoire-size bias correction applied to the TCR pairs. To estimate false discovery rates, a later analysis permuted the HLA or CMV assignments 20 times. A later analysis grouped co-occurring TCRs with DBSCAN, adding TCRdist sequence similarity when clustering within HLA-allele-positive subsets. Repertoires with fewer than 30,000 or more than 120,000 public chains were left out of co-occurrence clustering, as were four to six repertoires with anomalous nucleotide sharing. The source is immuneACCESS, and TCRdb retained only in-frame sequences with V and J called. Part of the clones is not carried over; for the studies checked, unresolved V genes explain less than half of this, and the remainder is unexplained. That table furnishes V, J and clone size, whereas the DNA furnished D and trimming. This specimen's table enumerates around 52,000 clones. The ten largest clones take up 11% of the sample.

General findings and caveats noted by the study authors: When HLA alleles, especially DR and DQ, strongly co-occurred, TCR associations were difficult to assign to individual alleles. An earlier analysis of approximately 530 of the donors showed that most TCR beta V segments appeared in productive rearrangements either about 87% or about 30% of the time, which broadly matched IMGT annotations. Across donors, most TCR sequences were observed very rarely, whereas some public TCRs were present in many individuals. A later analysis found that TCR association rates varied across HLA loci, with DRB1 alleles showing the most associated TCRs and HLA-C alleles the fewest. Three of the identified cytomegalovirus-associated TCR beta chains were confirmed in vitro to be specific for cytomegalovirus antigens. The authors suggested that the approach could potentially be extended to other disease states and immunological phenotypes. In a later analysis, several top co-occurrence clusters were reported to appear linked to parvovirus B19, influenza, CMV and Epstein-Barr virus. A later genetic analysis reported fewer N-insertions in productive TCRs among donors in an Asian-associated ancestry cluster than the roughly 620-donor mean. About 15 rarely observed V segments, including chromosome 9 orphons, were excluded from the earlier analysis of several hundred of the donors because counts were too low. CMV serostatus was the only immune exposure information available for the cohort. The presence/absence analyses assumed that sequencing depth was roughly uniform across donors, and that assumption may not be true. In this cohort, only TCR beta chains were sequenced, and detectable features were limited by the absence of alpha or paired-chain data. V-gene and J-gene trimming of TCR beta chains was associated with a missense DCLRE1C variant in a later genetic analysis, and the association was replicated in an independent cohort. A further reported finding was that TCR beta sequences accurately predicted the HLA-A and HLA-B alleles for most subjects in the first cohort. A total of roughly 160 TCR beta chains were listed by the study as associated with cytomegalovirus. Linkage disequilibrium might explain the correlated functional status among segregating V segments, but an unknown experimental factor could not be excluded. Because HLA typing was missing for some donors at each locus, association tests included only the typed subset. In a later analysis, HLA-associated TCR beta chains showed more clonal expansion and lower generation probabilities than non-associated chains that were equally common. A group of highly shared sequence variants was considered likely to be a technical artifact of the sequencing pipeline. At a false discovery rate of 0.05, a later analysis linked under 20,000 TCR beta sequences to specific HLA alleles. A later analysis found that most CMV-associated TCR beta chains appeared HLA-restricted, with HLA associations seemingly driven largely by CMV exposure. Some IMGT-functional V segments, including TRBV6-2 and TRBV6-3, could not be distinguished by the 87-base-pair reads and were therefore excluded. Cytomegalovirus status was reported to be diagnosed by the classifier with high specificity and sensitivity in both the original and validation cohorts.

To note about this clone: It has no known antigen specificity.

Sequences GTSNPN (CDR1) and SVGIG (CDR2) are obtained from the germline V gene (reference sequence). V loses 4 bases at its end and J loses 3 bases; junction bases beyond the gene matches: 10. The CDR3 spans 15 residues, from the cysteine through the phenylalanine. Just CDR3 DNA is preserved here, 45 bases in frame from base 1. This sequence uses TRBV30 and TRBJ2-7; 9 central bases correspond to TRBD2. Sequencing used PBMCs. The origin of this receptor is a woman between 45 and 60 years old in good health and CMV-seropositive. The CDR3 sequence is CAWTLSLTSGYEQYF. Here is the DNA: TGTGCCTGGACTCTAAGTTTGACTAGCGGCTACGAGCAGTACTTC.